Described below is a single T cell receptor beta chain sequence and its context. This clonotype was seen ten or more times. The target of this receptor is not known. Within one base of it there is no much larger clone, and no base qualities were kept. The library was generated by 5' RACE. Sequenced using an Illumina HiSeq 2000. Template switching introduced a universal primer binding site; the final cDNA contained a unique molecular identifier, enabling accurate counting of TCR cDNA molecules. Specific primers in the conserved constant-segment region were used to synthesize first-strand cDNA for TCR alpha and beta chains. Each cDNA library was double barcoded, with a SMART-Mk sample barcode plus Illumina barcodes, to control for contamination. TruSeq adapter sequences and Illumina sample barcodes were added in two successive PCR steps. TCR alpha and beta cDNA libraries were sequenced on the Illumina HiSeq platform with custom primers. As for how the authors treated the data: Raw reads were processed with MiGEC to extract unique molecular identifiers, and MiXCR was used to determine CDR3 positions. For each individual, recombination models were inferred using an EM algorithm with the repgenHMM and IGoR tools. The analysis of shared clonotypes was done with the tcR package in R, with sharing normalized by the product of cloneset sizes. To study raw recombination free of thymic and clonal selection effects, out-of-frame nonproductive sequences were analyzed. The public reads were quality trimmed at Q25 with fastp and then assembled into clones with MiXCR by TCRdb, keeping productive beta chains. Identical CDR3 protein sequences are pooled into one entry, listed with their most common genes and DNA. The V and J calls were determined by TCRdb, not by the authors. This sample holds roughly 250,000 distinct CDR3 sequences; 11% to 15% were observed only once. Around 8.3% of the sample comes from the top ten.

All donors were healthy Caucasians. Miltenyi CD45RO+ enrichment and human naive T-cell isolation kits were used to isolate memory (CD45RO+) and naive T cells from PBMC. The data belong to a study of identical twins (dated by TCRdb to about 2016). Study-wide context: TCR alpha and beta repertoires from monozygotic twins, unrelated adults of various ages and cord blood were deep-sequenced to test whether fetal clonotypes persist. Replicate twin experiments were performed at different times using different library preparation protocols to rule out contamination. Study-wide findings and limitations: Abundant cord blood beta clonotypes had fewer insertions, young adult naive repertoires showed a similar but weaker trend, and memory repertoires showed no such trend. Recombination models systematically underestimated out-of-frame TCR alpha sharing in monozygotic twins but agreed with sharing between unrelated individuals. A weaker excess of twin sharing was found in beta out-of-frame sequences because the signal-to-noise ratio was lowered by fewer shared sequences. Out-of-frame TCR alpha sequences shared between twins showed an excess of low generation-probability sequences compared with coincidental sharing between unrelated individuals. Conclusions relied on cross-sectional statistical analysis, since the same donors could not be followed over many years. Zero-insertion analyses could be partly confounded by invariant T cells such as MAIT and iNKT, though diverse VJ usage argued against such confounding for most clonotypes.

Trimming at the junction amounts to 5 bases on V and 4 bases on J, and the germline ends lie 9 bases apart. The CDR3 covers 13 residues, taking in both the cysteine and the phenylalanine. The DNA shown is the 39-base CDR3, in frame from base 1. CDR1 and CDR2, looked up from the germline V gene, are SGHAT and FQNNGV. This TCR derives from a woman younger than 35 in good health. The chain links TRBV11-2 with TRBJ1-3, with no reliable assignment of the D segment. The sequenced sample was memory (CD45RO+) T cells sorted from blood. Explained via the paper, the cell subset or site label denotes: CD45RO+ enriched T cells. The DNA is as follows: TGTGCCAGCAGCCACCCGTCGGGAAACACCATATATTTT. This translates into CASSHPSGNTIYF.